The next 14 T cell receptor beta chains were all read from a single sample in a study of post-analysis software for immune sequencing data. These receptors are not linked to any known antigen. The library was made from cDNA and included unique molecular identifiers. TCRdb called the PCR reads again in MiXCR, with one record for every CDR3 protein. The sample records roughly 540,000 distinct CDR3 sequences, 34% being singletons. Study-level results: Comparison of patients with controls showed about 5 TRBV segments more frequent in patients, TRBV5-6, TRBV5-1 and TRBV20-1 among them.

Specimen: blood. These receptors originate from a girl aged 2-17 years with multiple sclerosis.

This clonotype was found many times. This chain uses TRBV20-1 with TRBJ1-1; tentative D call: TRBD1 (6 bases). This CDR3 has 12 residues. With 3 bases removed from V and 1 base from J, the gap between germline ends came to 6 bases. Germline V CDR1 and CDR2: DFQATT, SNEGSKA (reference sequence). In nucleotides, the CDR3 is TGCAGTGCTAGGACAGGGAACACTGAAGCTTTCTTT. This gives the protein CSARTGNTEAFF.

This CDR3 reads CSANGGGGNTEAFF. The CDR3 nucleotides are TGCAGTGCTAACGGGGGTGGAGGGAACACTGAAGCTTTCTTT. V usage is TRBV20-1 and J usage is TRBJ1-1; tentatively, D is TRBD1 (5 bases). V was pared by 4 bases and J by 1 base, with 13 bases between. Germline CDR1 and CDR2: DFQATT and SNEGSKA (reference sequence). The CDR3 covers 14 residues.

The genes are TRBV5-1 and TRBJ2-7, with 9 positions matching TRBD1. Trimming took 5 bases from V and 3 from J; bases not matched to a gene: 9. Germline-derived CDR1 and CDR2 are SGHRS and YFSETQ. This CDR3 region has 15 residues. CDR3 residues: CASRTGQGQYYEQYF. In DNA form, the CDR3 reads TGCGCCAGCAGGACAGGACAGGGGCAATACTACGAGCAGTACTTC. Looking up the rest from reference TRBV5-1 and TRBJ2-7 gives the full variable domain: KAGVTQTPRYLIKTRGQQVTLSCSPISGHRSVSWYQQTPGQGLQFLFEYFSETQRNKGNFPGRFSGRQFSNSRSEMNVSTLELGDSALYLCASRTGQGQYYEQYFGPGTRLTVT.

This clonotype was picked up a small number of times. This sequence joins TRBV10-3 and TRBJ2-3; the D call may be TRBD1 or TRBD2 (5 bases each). The CDR3 consists of 15 residues. The V gene lost 7 bases and the J gene lost 0 bases, with 14 bases spanning the gap. The germline V gene encodes CDR1 ENHRY and CDR2 SYGVKD. The CDR3 here is CAIMDIAPSTDTQYF. In DNA form, the CDR3 reads TGTGCCATCATGGACATAGCGCCGAGCACAGATACGCAGTATTTT.

The chain recombines TRBV5-1 with TRBJ2-5, with 7 bases that match TRBD1. V lost 2 bases to trimming and J lost 2 bases; unmatched junction nucleotides: 9. The CDR3 sequence is 16 residues long. Germline lookup yields CDR1 SGHRS and CDR2 YFSETQ. The DNA for the CDR3 is TGCGCCAGCAGCTTAGCTCCGGGACAGCCACAAGAGACCCAGTACTTC. Translated, it gives CASSLAPGQPQETQYF. The whole variable domain, filled in from reference TRBV5-1 and TRBJ2-5, reads KAGVTQTPRYLIKTRGQQVTLSCSPISGHRSVSWYQQTPGQGLQFLFEYFSETQRNKGNFPGRFSGRQFSNSRSEMNVSTLELGDSALYLCASSLAPGQPQETQYFGPGTRLLVL.

This chain joins TRBV29-1 and TRBJ1-1; a weak D match, TRBD1 (6 bases). The CDR3 runs to 12 residues. Germline CDR1 is SQVTM and CDR2 is ANQGSEA. The germline V and J ends were trimmed by 4 bases and 4 bases, with 10 bases remaining between them. CDR3 residues: CSVGGRGTEAFF. The CDR3 DNA sequence: TGCAGCGTTGGGGGCAGGGGCACTGAAGCTTTCTTT.

V usage is TRBV6-1 and J usage is TRBJ1-2; a weak D match, TRBD1 (6 bases). Trimming left V 4 bases short and J 4 bases short, with 13 bases between. The CDR3 extends over 14 amino acids. The germline V gene has CDR1 MNHNS and CDR2 SASEGT. CDR3 sequence (DNA): TGTGCCAGCAGTGCAGGCAGGGGAGGCTATGGCTACACCTTC. As protein: CASSAGRGGYGYTF.

This clonotype was counted ten times or more. V is TRBV29-1 and J is TRBJ2-1; 8 positions match TRBD2. With V trimmed by 7 bases and J by 8 bases, 19 bases remained unmatched. This CDR3 has 16 residues. CDR1 is SQVTM, CDR2 ANQGSEA, per germline. The CDR3 DNA reads as TGCAGCGCCCGCCCCGGGTCGGGACTAGTGTGGTATGAGCAGTTCTTC. Encoded protein: CSARPGSGLVWYEQFF.

This clonotype was observed once. The chain employs TRBV9 and TRBJ2-2, with 10 positions matching TRBD2. CDR3 length: 15 residues. Looked up from germline, CDR1 is SGDLS and CDR2 is YYNGEE. The J segment lost 5 bases and the V segment lost 5 bases, leaving 6 bases of the junction unmatched. The CDR3 loop reads CASRESGGVTGELFF. CDR3 coding DNA: TGTGCCAGCAGGGAAAGCGGGGGGGTGACCGGGGAGCTGTTTTTT. The whole variable domain, remainder taken from reference TRBV9 and TRBJ2-2, is DSGVTQTPKHLITATGQRVTLRCSPRSGDLSVYWYQQSLDQGLQFLIQYYNGEERAKGNILERFSAQQFPDLHSELNLSSLELGDSALYFCASRESGGVTGELFFGEGSRLTVL.

As DNA, the CDR3 is TGTGCCAGCAGTTGGACAGGGGCGAGGAACGAGCAGTACTTC. It is translated as CASSWTGARNEQYF. The rearrangement links TRBV12-3 or TRBV12-4 to TRBJ2-1; TRBD1 matches at 9 bases. The end of the DNA is better explained by TRBJ2-7, so the J call may be wrong. The CDR3 sequence is 14 residues long.

This clonotype was counted a few times. The chain combines TRBV12-5 with TRBJ1-2; D is uncertain. Germline CDR1 reads LGHNT; CDR2 reads FRNRAP. V lost 3 bases to trimming and J lost 8 bases, with 10 bases between them. The CDR3 has 12 residues. CDR3 amino acids: CASGFQVGGYTF. CDR3 bases: TGTGCTAGTGGTTTTCAGGTTGGGGGCTACACCTTC.

This chain links TRBV7-2 with TRBJ2-7; 10 bases are a match to TRBD1. CDR3 size: 15 residues. In germline, CDR1 is SGHTA, CDR2 FQGNSA. The trim removed 2 bases at V and 2 bases at J, leaving 3 bases unmatched. CDR3 coding DNA: TGTGCCAGCAGCTTATGGGGACAGGGGCCCTACGAGCAGTACTTC. It codes for CASSLWGQGPYEQYF. Full variable domain (outside the CDR3, taken from reference TRBV7-2 and TRBJ2-7): GAGVSQSPSNKVTEKGKDVELRCDPISGHTALYWYRQSLGQGLEFLIYFQGNSAPDKSGLPSDRFSAERTGGSVSTLTIQRTQQEDSAVYLCASSLWGQGPYEQYFGPGTRLTVT.

This clonotype was seen only a few times. The genes are TRBV29-1 and TRBJ1-2; D gene uncertain. CDR1 is SQVTM, CDR2 ANQGSEA, per germline. The CDR3 contains 12 residues. V was trimmed by 7 bases and J by 13 bases, leaving 22 bases between them. CDR3 sequence (DNA): TGCAGCGACGTCCAGCCTTCCGAGGTGTCCACCTTC. Translation: CSDVQPSEVSTF.

This clonotype was picked up a small number of times. The CDR3: CASSFLRGGSYNEQFF. CDR3 DNA: TGCGCCAGCAGCTTCCTACGGGGGGGGAGCTACAATGAGCAGTTCTTC. The chain carries TRBV5-1 and TRBJ2-1; 8 bases match TRBD2. V was clipped by 2 bases and J by 3 bases; unmatched bases: 7. CDR1 and CDR2 from the germline V gene are SGHRS and YFSETQ. The length of the CDR3 is 16 residues. Supplemented by reference TRBV5-1 and TRBJ2-1, the full variable domain reads KAGVTQTPRYLIKTRGQQVTLSCSPISGHRSVSWYQQTPGQGLQFLFEYFSETQRNKGNFPGRFSGRQFSNSRSEMNVSTLELGDSALYLCASSFLRGGSYNEQFFGPGTRLTVL.